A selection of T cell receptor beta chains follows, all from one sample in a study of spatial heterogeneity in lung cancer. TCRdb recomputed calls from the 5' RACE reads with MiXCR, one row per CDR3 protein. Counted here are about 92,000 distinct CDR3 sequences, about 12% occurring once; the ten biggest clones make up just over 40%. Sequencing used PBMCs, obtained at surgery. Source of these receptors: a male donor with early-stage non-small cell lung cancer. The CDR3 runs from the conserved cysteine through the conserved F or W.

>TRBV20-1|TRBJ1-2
CSALFPGQVKDGYTF
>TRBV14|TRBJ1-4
CASSHRGANEKLFF
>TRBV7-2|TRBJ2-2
CASRLVTGRAGELFF
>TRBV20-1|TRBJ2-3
CSSVDESGDTQYF
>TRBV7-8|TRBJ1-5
CASSFYSQPQHF
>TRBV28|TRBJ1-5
CATLSVGTPSNQPQHF
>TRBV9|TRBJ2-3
CASSVESGDSTDTQYF
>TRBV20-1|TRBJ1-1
CSARGVGQPNTEAFF
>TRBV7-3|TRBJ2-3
CASSITGTTDTQYF
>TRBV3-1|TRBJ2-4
CASSQQFLVAGQVQYF
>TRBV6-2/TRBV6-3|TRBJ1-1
CASSYGWERPNTEAFF
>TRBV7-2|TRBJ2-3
CASSLLRGGTDTQYF
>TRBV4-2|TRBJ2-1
CASSQAGGDYNEQFF
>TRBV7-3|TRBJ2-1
CASSLGTDLDNEQFF
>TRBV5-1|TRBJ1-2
CASSSGGGAGYGYTF
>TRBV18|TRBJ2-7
CASSPPSGTGEWEQYF
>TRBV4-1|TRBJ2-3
CASSQDRRDTQYF
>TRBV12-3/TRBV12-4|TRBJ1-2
CASSLRVGGYTF
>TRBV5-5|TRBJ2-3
CASSLGGASTDTQYF
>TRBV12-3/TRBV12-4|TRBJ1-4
CASRGTVEKLFF
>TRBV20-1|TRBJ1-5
CSARDDRANQPQHF
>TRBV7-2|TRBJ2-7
CASLGEHYEQYF
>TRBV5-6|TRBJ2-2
CASSLGQNTGELFF
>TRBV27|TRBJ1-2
CASSPGPGGGYTF
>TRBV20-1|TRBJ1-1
CSARGAGTGRTEAFF
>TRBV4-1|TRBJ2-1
CASSFAGPVEQFF
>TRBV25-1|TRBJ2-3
CASSVAGGARLTDTQYF
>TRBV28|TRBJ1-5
CASSTGQNSNQPQHF
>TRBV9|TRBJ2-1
CASSVSTGGNEQFF
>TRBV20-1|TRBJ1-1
CSARIPGKNTEAFF
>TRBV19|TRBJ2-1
CASSIDSGNYNEQFF